This record covers a single TCR beta chain. Data came from immunoSEQ multiplex PCR; TCRdb stores just in-frame clones and leaves some out. The sample has roughly 300,000 clones; approximately 84% are singletons. CDR3 length: 18 amino acids. CDR1 is SGHTA and CDR2 is FQGNSA in the germline V gene. Trimming cost V 2 bases and J 1 base; bases outside gene matches: 7. The sample comes from a study of blood T cell repertoires in COVID-19. Background on the study: T cells, B-cell-depleted T cells, or PBMCs provided the cDNA or gDNA that served as material.

This TCR came from a human donor with COVID-19, enrolled during active disease. The donor label of this sample is uncertain. The sample consisted of peripheral blood. The rearrangement joins TRBV7-2 to TRBJ1-6; 8 positions match TRBD1. CDR3 coding DNA: TGTGCCAGCAGCTTAAGGGGGACAGGTGGGTCCTATAATTCACCCCTCCACTTT. Protein: CASSLRGTGGSYNSPLHF.